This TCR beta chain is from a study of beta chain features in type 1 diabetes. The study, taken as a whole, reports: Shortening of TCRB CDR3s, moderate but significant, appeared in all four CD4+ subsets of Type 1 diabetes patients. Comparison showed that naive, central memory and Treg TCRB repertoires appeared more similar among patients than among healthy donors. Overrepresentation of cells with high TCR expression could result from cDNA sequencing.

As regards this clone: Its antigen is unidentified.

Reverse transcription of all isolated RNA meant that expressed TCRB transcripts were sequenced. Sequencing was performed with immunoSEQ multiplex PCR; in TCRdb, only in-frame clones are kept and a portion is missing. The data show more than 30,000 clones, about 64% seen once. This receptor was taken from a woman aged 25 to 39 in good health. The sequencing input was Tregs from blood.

CDR3 residues: CASRQTRGTNYGYTF. The CDR3 DNA is TGTGCCAGCAGGCAAACCAGGGGGACCAACTATGGCTACACCTTC. This rearrangement joins TRBV13 to TRBJ1-2; TRBD1 agrees at 7 bases. Germline V gene data show CDR1 as PRHDT and CDR2 as FYEKMQ (reference sequence). The J segment lost 2 bases and the V segment lost 6 bases, leaving 9 bases of the junction unmatched. The CDR3 loop spans 15 amino acids.